This is a list of T cell receptor beta chains from one sample in a study of cytomegalovirus exposure and HLA in healthy donors. Assay: immunoSEQ multiplex PCR; the TCRdb copy retains only in-frame clones and omits some. In the table there are 60,000 to 75,000 clones, approximately 80% of which are singletons. The sequencing sample was made of PBMCs. The receptors shown here come from a man between 18 and 29 years old in good health and CMV-seropositive. Both conserved end residues are part of each CDR3. The order of the fields is D gene, J gene, clone size, V gene, CDR3 DNA, CDR3 protein. D genes are given only for firm matches. Clone size is not always given. Where it is, it says once, few, many or a class for expanded clones.

d_call: TRBD1; j_call: TRBJ1-1; clone_size: few; v_call: TRBV5-1; cdr3_nt: TGCGCCAGCAGCTCGGACATACTCAGGGGGACTGAAGCTTTCTTT; cdr3_aa: CASSSDILRGTEAFF
d_call: -; j_call: TRBJ1-6; clone_size: -; v_call: TRBV4-1; cdr3_nt: TGCGCCAGCAGCCCGCATGGAGGGGAAGGGTCCTATAATTCACCCCTCCACTTT; cdr3_aa: CASSPHGGEGSYNSPLHF
d_call: TRBD1; j_call: TRBJ1-4; clone_size: -; v_call: TRBV30; cdr3_nt: TGTGCCTGGAGGCCACAGGGGGTATATGAAAAACTGTTTTTT; cdr3_aa: CAWRPQGVYEKLFF
d_call: TRBD2; j_call: TRBJ2-7; clone_size: -; v_call: TRBV6-6; cdr3_nt: TGTGCCAGCAGTTACGCGACTAGCGGGGGGCTTGAGCAGTACTTC; cdr3_aa: CASSYATSGGLEQYF
d_call: -; j_call: TRBJ2-1; clone_size: -; v_call: TRBV5-4; cdr3_nt: TGTGCCAGCAGCTTGGCACCGGGAATGGATGAGCAGTTCTTC; cdr3_aa: CASSLAPGMDEQFF
d_call: TRBD2; j_call: TRBJ2-1; clone_size: -; v_call: TRBV11-3; cdr3_nt: TGTGCCAGCAGCTGGACTAGCGGAGAGCAGTTCTTC; cdr3_aa: CASSWTSGEQFF
d_call: -; j_call: TRBJ1-2; clone_size: few; v_call: TRBV5-1; cdr3_nt: TGCGCCAGCAGCCTTGACAGTTATGGCTACACCTTC; cdr3_aa: CASSLDSYGYTF
d_call: TRBD2; j_call: TRBJ2-3; clone_size: -; v_call: TRBV25-1; cdr3_nt: TGTGCCAGCAGTGGAGCGGGAGGGTATGATACGCAGTATTTT; cdr3_aa: CASSGAGGYDTQYF
d_call: TRBD1; j_call: TRBJ2-7; clone_size: -; v_call: TRBV18; cdr3_nt: TGTGCCAGCTCACCCCCCCCAGGGGGCAACGAGCAGTACTTC; cdr3_aa: CASSPPPGGNEQYF
d_call: TRBD2; j_call: TRBJ2-5; clone_size: -; v_call: TRBV4-1; cdr3_nt: TGCGCCAGCAGCCAACGACTAGCGGGATTGTACCAAGAGACCCAGTACTTC; cdr3_aa: CASSQRLAGLYQETQYF
d_call: -; j_call: TRBJ2-5; clone_size: -; v_call: TRBV27; cdr3_nt: TGTGCCAGCAGTTTACGCGGTTTGGAGACCCAGTACTTC; cdr3_aa: CASSLRGLETQYF
d_call: TRBD2; j_call: TRBJ2-3; clone_size: once; v_call: TRBV28; cdr3_nt: TGTGCCAGCGCTACGGCGGGGGGGCACACAGATACGCAGTATTTT; cdr3_aa: CASATAGGHTDTQYF
d_call: -; j_call: TRBJ2-7; clone_size: -; v_call: TRBV30; cdr3_nt: TGTGCCTGGAGCTCGGCGGTAGAGCAGTACTTC; cdr3_aa: CAWSSAVEQYF
d_call: -; j_call: TRBJ2-7; clone_size: -; v_call: TRBV5-1; cdr3_nt: TGCGCCAGCACCAGGGGGCAGTACTTC; cdr3_aa: CASTRGQYF
d_call: -; j_call: TRBJ1-2; clone_size: -; v_call: TRBV5-1; cdr3_nt: TGCGCCAGCAGCTTGGGCATTGGTAACAGGGACTATGGCTACACCTTC; cdr3_aa: CASSLGIGNRDYGYTF
d_call: -; j_call: TRBJ2-7; clone_size: -; v_call: TRBV10-2; cdr3_nt: TGCGCCAGCAACTCGGGCGAGCAGTACTTC; cdr3_aa: CASNSGEQYF
d_call: -; j_call: TRBJ2-3; clone_size: -; v_call: TRBV9; cdr3_nt: TGTGCCAGCAGCGTCCGAGGGTACGCAGATACGCAGTATTTT; cdr3_aa: CASSVRGYADTQYF
d_call: TRBD1; j_call: TRBJ1-5; clone_size: -; v_call: TRBV30; cdr3_nt: TGTGCCTGGAGTGGTTATCGGACAGGAGGAAATCAGCCCCAGCATTTT; cdr3_aa: CAWSGYRTGGNQPQHF
d_call: TRBD1; j_call: TRBJ1-1; clone_size: -; v_call: TRBV4-1; cdr3_nt: TGCGCCAGCAGTCGGACAGGGAACACTGAAGCTTTCTTT; cdr3_aa: CASSRTGNTEAFF
d_call: -; j_call: TRBJ1-4; clone_size: -; v_call: TRBV2; cdr3_nt: TGTGCCAGCAGTGAAAATCGGCAGGGAAATGAAAAACTGTTTTTT; cdr3_aa: CASSENRQGNEKLFF
d_call: TRBD1; j_call: TRBJ1-1; clone_size: -; v_call: TRBV30; cdr3_nt: TGTGCCTCCGGGGGACAGACGAACACTGAAGCTTTCTTT; cdr3_aa: CASGGQTNTEAFF
d_call: -; j_call: TRBJ2-2; clone_size: -; v_call: TRBV28; cdr3_nt: TGTGCCAGCAGAGGGGGATTCACCGGGGAGCTGTTTTTT; cdr3_aa: CASRGGFTGELFF
d_call: -; j_call: TRBJ2-1; clone_size: -; v_call: TRBV30; cdr3_nt: TGTGCCTGGAGTGTAGCGGCCTACAATGAGCAGTTCTTC; cdr3_aa: CAWSVAAYNEQFF
d_call: -; j_call: TRBJ1-2; clone_size: once; v_call: TRBV10-3; cdr3_nt: TGTGCCATCAGTGAGTCGAAGACAGGCCCGAGAGGCTACACCTTC; cdr3_aa: CAISESKTGPRGYTF
d_call: -; j_call: TRBJ2-7; clone_size: -; v_call: TRBV30; cdr3_nt: TGTGCCTGGAGTGGCCAGGGGCTGCGCGAGCAGTACTTC; cdr3_aa: CAWSGQGLREQYF
d_call: -; j_call: TRBJ2-7; clone_size: -; v_call: TRBV7-6; cdr3_nt: TGTGCCAGCAGCCAAACCCAGGTCGAGCAGTACTTC; cdr3_aa: CASSQTQVEQYF
d_call: TRBD1; j_call: TRBJ1-2; clone_size: -; v_call: TRBV29-1; cdr3_nt: TGCAGCGTTTTCGCGATTGCGGGACAGACCTCTAACTATGGCTACACCTTC; cdr3_aa: CSVFAIAGQTSNYGYTF
d_call: TRBD2; j_call: TRBJ2-5; clone_size: -; v_call: TRBV30; cdr3_nt: TGTGCCTGGAGTGTACCGGGAGGGCGGAAGACCCAGTACTTC; cdr3_aa: CAWSVPGGRKTQYF
d_call: -; j_call: TRBJ2-7; clone_size: -; v_call: TRBV6-5; cdr3_nt: TGTGCCAGCAGTTACTCTTTCGGGGGAGCCAACGAGCAGTACTTC; cdr3_aa: CASSYSFGGANEQYF
d_call: TRBD2; j_call: TRBJ2-7; clone_size: -; v_call: TRBV6-5; cdr3_nt: TGTGCCAGCAGTTACGCTAGCGGGTGGGCCTACGAGCAGTACTTC; cdr3_aa: CASSYASGWAYEQYF
d_call: TRBD1; j_call: TRBJ1-1; clone_size: -; v_call: TRBV19; cdr3_nt: TGTGCCACCAACGGACAGGGGAACACTGAAGCTTTCTTT; cdr3_aa: CATNGQGNTEAFF
d_call: TRBD1; j_call: TRBJ1-2; clone_size: few; v_call: TRBV4-2; cdr3_nt: TGTGCCAGCAGCCAAGATAGGGACAGGGGGCCCGGCTACACCTTC; cdr3_aa: CASSQDRDRGPGYTF
d_call: -; j_call: TRBJ1-5; clone_size: once; v_call: TRBV19; cdr3_nt: TGTGCCAGTAGTCCCGTTCGGGATCAGCCCCAGCATTTT; cdr3_aa: CASSPVRDQPQHF
d_call: TRBD1; j_call: TRBJ1-1; clone_size: -; v_call: TRBV11-3; cdr3_nt: TGTGCCAGCAGCCCAGGGGGCACCATGAACACTGAAGCTTTCTTT; cdr3_aa: CASSPGGTMNTEAFF
d_call: -; j_call: TRBJ1-1; clone_size: -; v_call: TRBV7-8; cdr3_nt: TGTGCCAGCAGCCTTCGTGGGCAGCACATGAACACTGAAGCTTTCTTT; cdr3_aa: CASSLRGQHMNTEAFF
d_call: TRBD2; j_call: TRBJ2-1; clone_size: -; v_call: TRBV6-5; cdr3_nt: TGTGCCAGCAGCCGCGGGACTAGCGGGGGAGATGAGCAGTTCTTC; cdr3_aa: CASSRGTSGGDEQFF
d_call: TRBD1; j_call: TRBJ2-3; clone_size: once; v_call: TRBV5-4; cdr3_nt: TGTGCCAGCAGCTTGGTGGGACAGGGTACAGATACGCAGTATTTT; cdr3_aa: CASSLVGQGTDTQYF
d_call: -; j_call: TRBJ1-6; clone_size: few; v_call: TRBV6-1; cdr3_nt: TGTGCCAGCAGTGAAGGAGTATATAATTCACCCCTCCACTTT; cdr3_aa: CASSEGVYNSPLHF
d_call: TRBD2; j_call: TRBJ2-5; clone_size: -; v_call: TRBV30; cdr3_nt: TGTGCCTGGAGTTCTACCCCCTGGACTAGCGGGGGCAAGTACCAAGAGACCCAGTACTTC; cdr3_aa: CAWSSTPWTSGGKYQETQYF
d_call: -; j_call: TRBJ1-3; clone_size: few; v_call: TRBV25-1; cdr3_nt: TGTGCCAGCAGCCGGGACTCCGTGAGCTCTGGAAACACCATATATTTT; cdr3_aa: CASSRDSVSSGNTIYF
d_call: -; j_call: TRBJ1-5; clone_size: -; v_call: TRBV9; cdr3_nt: TGTGCCAGCAGCGTAGATGGGGAGGATCAGCCCCAGCATTTT; cdr3_aa: CASSVDGEDQPQHF
d_call: -; j_call: TRBJ2-1; clone_size: -; v_call: TRBV6-6; cdr3_nt: TGTGCCAGCATGGTAGTTGGCAATGAGCAGTTCTTC; cdr3_aa: CASMVVGNEQFF
d_call: TRBD2; j_call: TRBJ2-1; clone_size: -; v_call: TRBV7-9; cdr3_nt: TGTGCCAGCAGCCTGGGACTAGCCAATGAGCAGTTCTTC; cdr3_aa: CASSLGLANEQFF
d_call: -; j_call: TRBJ2-1; clone_size: -; v_call: TRBV30; cdr3_nt: TGTGCCCGTTCGCGGGCGGGCTACAATGAGCAGTTCTTC; cdr3_aa: CARSRAGYNEQFF
d_call: -; j_call: TRBJ1-2; clone_size: -; v_call: TRBV6-4; cdr3_nt: TGTGCCAGCAGGGCCAACGCGGGGAACGGCTACACCTTC; cdr3_aa: CASRANAGNGYTF
d_call: -; j_call: TRBJ1-1; clone_size: -; v_call: TRBV6-1; cdr3_nt: TGTGCCAGCAGTGACATAAGGTTCGGCGGCACTGAAGCTTTCTTT; cdr3_aa: CASSDIRFGGTEAFF